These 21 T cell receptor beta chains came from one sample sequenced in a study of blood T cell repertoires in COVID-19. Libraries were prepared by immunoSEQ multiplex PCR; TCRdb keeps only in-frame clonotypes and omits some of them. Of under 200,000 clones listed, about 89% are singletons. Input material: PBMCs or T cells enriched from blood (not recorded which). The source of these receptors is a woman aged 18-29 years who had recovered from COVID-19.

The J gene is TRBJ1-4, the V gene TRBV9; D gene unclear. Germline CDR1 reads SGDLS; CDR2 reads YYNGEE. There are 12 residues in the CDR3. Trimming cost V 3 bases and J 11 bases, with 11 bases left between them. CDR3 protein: CASSAAGGKLFF. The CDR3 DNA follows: TGTGCCAGCAGCGCCGCCGGAGGGAAACTGTTTTTT.

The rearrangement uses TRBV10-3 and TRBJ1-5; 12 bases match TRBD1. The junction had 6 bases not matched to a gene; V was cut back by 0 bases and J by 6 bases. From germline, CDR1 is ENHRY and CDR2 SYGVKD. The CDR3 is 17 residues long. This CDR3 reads CAISESPGQGAAQPQHF. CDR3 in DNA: TGTGCCATCAGTGAGTCTCCGGGACAGGGGGCGGCTCAGCCCCAGCATTTT.

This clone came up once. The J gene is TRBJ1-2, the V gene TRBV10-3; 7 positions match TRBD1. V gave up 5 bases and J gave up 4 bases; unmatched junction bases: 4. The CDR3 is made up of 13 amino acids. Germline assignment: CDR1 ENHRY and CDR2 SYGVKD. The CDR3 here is CAISPQGSYGYTF. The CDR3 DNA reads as TGTGCCATCAGTCCACAGGGGTCCTATGGCTACACCTTC.

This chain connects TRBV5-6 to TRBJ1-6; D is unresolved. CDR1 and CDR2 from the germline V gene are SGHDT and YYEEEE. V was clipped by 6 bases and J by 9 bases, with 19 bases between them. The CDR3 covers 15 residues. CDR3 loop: CASTPVRGSGSPLHF. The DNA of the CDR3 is TGTGCCAGCACCCCCGTTCGGGGATCGGGTTCACCCCTCCACTTT. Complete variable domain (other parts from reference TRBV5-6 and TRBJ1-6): DAGVTQSPTHLIKTRGQQVTLRCSPKSGHDTVSWYQQALGQGPQFIFQYYEEEERQRGNFPDRFSGHQFPNYSSELNVNALLLGDSALYLCASTPVRGSGSPLHFGNGTRLTVT.

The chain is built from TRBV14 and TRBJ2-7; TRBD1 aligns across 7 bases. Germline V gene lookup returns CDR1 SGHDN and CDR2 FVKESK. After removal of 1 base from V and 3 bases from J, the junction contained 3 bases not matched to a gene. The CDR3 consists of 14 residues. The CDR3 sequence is CASSQVAGGYEQYF. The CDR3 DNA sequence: TGTGCCAGCAGCCAAGTTGCAGGGGGCTACGAGCAGTACTTC.

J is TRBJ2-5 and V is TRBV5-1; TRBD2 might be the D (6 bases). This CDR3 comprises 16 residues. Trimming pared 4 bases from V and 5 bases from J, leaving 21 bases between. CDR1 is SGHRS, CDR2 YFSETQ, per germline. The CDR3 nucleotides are TGCGCCAGCAGCCTAGGGTCTAGCGAAAAGCGGGAGACCCAGTACTTC. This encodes CASSLGSSEKRETQYF.

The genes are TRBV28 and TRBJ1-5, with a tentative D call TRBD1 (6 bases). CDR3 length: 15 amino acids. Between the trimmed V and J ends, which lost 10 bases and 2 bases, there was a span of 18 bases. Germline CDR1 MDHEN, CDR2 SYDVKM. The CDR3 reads CATMRKGDGNQPQHF. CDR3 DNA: TGTGCCACCATGAGGAAGGGGGATGGCAATCAGCCCCAGCATTTT.

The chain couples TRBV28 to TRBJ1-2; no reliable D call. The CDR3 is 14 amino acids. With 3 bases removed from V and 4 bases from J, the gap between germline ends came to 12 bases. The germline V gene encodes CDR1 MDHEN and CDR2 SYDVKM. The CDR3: CASSFNSFPYGYTF. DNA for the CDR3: TGTGCCAGCAGTTTTAACAGTTTTCCCTATGGCTACACCTTC.

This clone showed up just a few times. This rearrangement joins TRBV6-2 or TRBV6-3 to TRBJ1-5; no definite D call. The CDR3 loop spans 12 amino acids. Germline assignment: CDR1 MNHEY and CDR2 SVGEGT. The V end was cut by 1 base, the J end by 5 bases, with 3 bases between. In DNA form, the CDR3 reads TGTGCCAGCAGTTACTGGCATCAGCCCCAGCATTTT. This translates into CASSYWHQPQHF.

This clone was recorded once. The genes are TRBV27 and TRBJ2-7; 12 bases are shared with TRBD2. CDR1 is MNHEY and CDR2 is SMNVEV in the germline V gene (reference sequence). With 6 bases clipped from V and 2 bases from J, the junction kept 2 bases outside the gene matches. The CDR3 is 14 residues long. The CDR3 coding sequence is TGTGCCAGCAGCCTAGCGGGGGGGCCCTACGAGCAGTACTTC. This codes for CASSLAGGPYEQYF.

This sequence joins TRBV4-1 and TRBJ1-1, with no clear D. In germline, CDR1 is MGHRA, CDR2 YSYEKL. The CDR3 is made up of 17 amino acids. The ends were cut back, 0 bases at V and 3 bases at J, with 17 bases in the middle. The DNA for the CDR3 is TGCGCCAGCAGCCAAGAAACAGCCACTGCCGGGGACACTGAAGCTTTCTTT. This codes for CASSQETATAGDTEAFF.

CDR3 nucleotides: TGTGCCAGCAGCTCCCCCGCTAATGAAAAACTGTTTTTT. Protein product: CASSSPANEKLFF. This chain joins TRBV3-1 (or the pseudogene TRBV3-2) and TRBJ1-4; D is unresolved. Trimming left V 5 bases short and J 3 bases short, with 7 bases between. The CDR3 runs 13 residues. The germline CDR1 and CDR2 sequences are LGHDT and YNNKEL (reference sequence).

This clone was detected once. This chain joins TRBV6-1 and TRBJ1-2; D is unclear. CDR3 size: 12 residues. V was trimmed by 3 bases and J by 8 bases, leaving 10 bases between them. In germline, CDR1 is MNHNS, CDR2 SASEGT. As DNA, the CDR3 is TGTGCCAGCAGTGATGAGCCCAGGGGCTACACCTTC. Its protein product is CASSDEPRGYTF.

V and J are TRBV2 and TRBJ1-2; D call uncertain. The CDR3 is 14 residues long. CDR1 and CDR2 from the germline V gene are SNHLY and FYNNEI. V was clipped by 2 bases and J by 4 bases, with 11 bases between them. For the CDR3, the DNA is TGTGCCAGCAGTGAACAAGACATGCCCTATGGCTACACCTTC. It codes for CASSEQDMPYGYTF.

CDR3: CASSQDVRGRVGYTF. The CDR3 region has the DNA TGCGCCAGCAGCCAAGATGTAAGGGGAAGGGTGGGCTACACCTTC. This rearrangement joins TRBV4-1 to TRBJ1-2; TRBD1 might be the D (5 bases). The CDR3 consists of 15 residues. V dropped 0 bases and J dropped 8 bases, with 16 bases sitting between them. Germline CDR1 is MGHRA and CDR2 is YSYEKL.

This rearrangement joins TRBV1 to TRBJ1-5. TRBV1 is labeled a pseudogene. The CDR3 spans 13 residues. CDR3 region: CTSSQDRDQPQHF. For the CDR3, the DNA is TGCACCAGCAGCCAAGATCGTGATCAGCCCCAGCATTTT.

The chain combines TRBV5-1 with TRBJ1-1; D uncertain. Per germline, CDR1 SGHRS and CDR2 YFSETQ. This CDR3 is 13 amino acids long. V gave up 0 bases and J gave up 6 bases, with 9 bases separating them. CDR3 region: CASSLGELAEAFF. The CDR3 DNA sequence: TGCGCCAGCAGCTTGGGAGAGCTCGCTGAAGCTTTCTTT.

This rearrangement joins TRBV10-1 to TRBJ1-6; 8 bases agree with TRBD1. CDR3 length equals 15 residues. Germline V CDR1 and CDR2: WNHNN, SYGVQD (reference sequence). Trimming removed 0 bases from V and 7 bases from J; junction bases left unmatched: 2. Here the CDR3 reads CASSESAGGNSPLHF. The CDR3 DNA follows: TGCGCCAGCAGTGAGTCGGCAGGGGGCAATTCACCCCTCCACTTT.

CDR3 amino acids: CSAGRGEKLFF. Here the CDR3 DNA reads TGCAGTGCTGGCCGGGGAGAAAAACTGTTTTTT. The J gene is TRBJ1-4, the V gene TRBV20-1, with D hard to call. The CDR3 has 11 residues. Trimming took 5 bases from V and 8 from J, leaving 9 bases between them. The germline gives CDR1 DFQATT, CDR2 SNEGSKA (reference sequence).

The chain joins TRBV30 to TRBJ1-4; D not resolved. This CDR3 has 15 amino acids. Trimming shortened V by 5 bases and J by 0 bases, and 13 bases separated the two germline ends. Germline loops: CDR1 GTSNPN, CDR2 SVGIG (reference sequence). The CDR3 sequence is CAWSDGSATNEKLFF. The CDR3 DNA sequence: TGTGCCTGGTCCGATGGCAGCGCAACTAATGAAAAACTGTTTTTT.

CDR3 bases: TGTGCCAGCAGTTCCTCCCGACAGGGGATCTCTGAAGCTTTCTTT. It is translated as CASSSSRQGISEAFF. This chain connects TRBV28 to TRBJ1-1; TRBD1 matches at 8 bases. The CDR3 consists of 15 residues. V lost 4 bases and J lost 6; bases outside the gene matches: 10. Germline loops: CDR1 MDHEN, CDR2 SYDVKM. The full variable domain, completed using reference TRBV28 and TRBJ1-1, is DVKVTQSSRYLVKRTGEKVFLECVQDMDHENMFWYRQDPGLGLRLIYFSYDVKMKEKGDIPEGYSVSREKKERFSLILESASTNQTSMYLCASSSSRQGISEAFFGQGTRLTVV.